The rows below give T cell receptor beta chains drawn from one sample of a study of PD-1 blockade in classical Hodgkin lymphoma. Sequencing was performed with immunoSEQ multiplex PCR; in TCRdb, only in-frame clones are kept and a portion is missing. The sample has more than 25,000 clones, 60% to 80% seen once. This sample comprised peripheral blood mononuclear cells (PBMCs), obtained before the second cycle of nivolumab. Receptors originate from a human donor with classical Hodgkin lymphoma. Each CDR3 is given with its conserved first and last residue. D genes are given only for firm matches. Clone size, where shown, is once, few, many, or a class for clones that have expanded.

V,length,size,J,D,DNA,CDR3
TRBV7-6,14,medium-sized,TRBJ2-7,TRBD1,TGTGCCAGCAGCCCGGACAGGATCTCCTACGAGCAGTACTTC,CASSPDRISYEQYF
TRBV6-5,14,.,TRBJ1-6,.,TGTGCCAGCAGTTACTCAGGGAACAATTCACCCCTCCACTTT,CASSYSGNNSPLHF
TRBV19,16,once,TRBJ2-3,TRBD2,TGTGCCAGTAGTATACTAGCGGGGGGGCCAGAAGATACGCAGTATTTT,CASSILAGGPEDTQYF
TRBV6-5,15,.,TRBJ2-7,TRBD2,TGTGCCAGCAGCTCCCCGGGGCTAGCGGGAGCCGAGCAGTACTTC,CASSSPGLAGAEQYF
TRBV7-2,16,.,TRBJ2-5,TRBD1,TGTGCCAGCAGCTCTACCGGACAGGTGATCCAAGAGACCCAGTACTTC,CASSSTGQVIQETQYF
TRBV2,17,.,TRBJ1-6,TRBD1,TGTGCCAGCAGCCATACCGGGACAGGGGACCCCACTACACCCCTCCACTTT,CASSHTGTGDPTTPLHF
TRBV11-2,14,.,TRBJ1-5,.,TGTGCCAGCAGCTTAGGCAGTTACAATCAGCCCCAGCATTTT,CASSLGSYNQPQHF
TRBV4-2,17,.,TRBJ1-5,.,TGTGCCAGCAGCCAAGATGGGCTCGGGTCGAGGAATCAGCCCCAGCATTTT,CASSQDGLGSRNQPQHF
TRBV5-1,14,.,TRBJ1-1,.,TGCGCCAGCAGGGTTGGGACTCTAAACACTGAAGCTTTCTTT,CASRVGTLNTEAFF
TRBV10-3,16,.,TRBJ2-2,TRBD2,TGTGCCATCAGTCCGGGACTAGCGGTGGGGACCGGGGAGCTGTTTTTT,CAISPGLAVGTGELFF
TRBV27,17,once,TRBJ1-4,.,TGTGCCAGCAGTCCCCAGAAGCGGACAGTCCTGAATGAAAAACTGTTTTTT,CASSPQKRTVLNEKLFF
TRBV6-1,14,.,TRBJ1-5,.,TGTGCCTCTAACGCGGGACACCAAAATCAGCCCCAGCATTTT,CASNAGHQNQPQHF
TRBV5-1,15,.,TRBJ2-2,.,TGCGCCAGCAGCTTGGGTCTGGGGTCCACCGGGGAGCTGTTTTTT,CASSLGLGSTGELFF
TRBV7-9,17,few,TRBJ2-1,.,TGTGCCAGCAGCCCCTCTAAAGGGCGAGGGGTCTACAATGAGCAGTTCTTC,CASSPSKGRGVYNEQFF
TRBV7-6,18,once,TRBJ1-1,TRBD1,TGTGCCAGCAAGAGAGTAGGCGGGACAGGGACCCGGGGGACTGAAGCTTTCTTT,CASKRVGGTGTRGTEAFF
TRBV27,15,.,TRBJ1-2,.,TGTGCCAGCAGTTTATCGGTTGGGGGATTGGGAGGCTACACCTTC,CASSLSVGGLGGYTF
TRBV20-1,11,.,TRBJ1-1,.,TGCAGTGGGGATTCGGACACTGAAGCTTTCTTT,CSGDSDTEAFF
TRBV5-4,16,.,TRBJ2-7,.,TGTGCCAGCAGCTTATTCCACCCTCCCGTCCGTTACGAGCAGTACTTC,CASSLFHPPVRYEQYF
TRBV7-2,13,.,TRBJ1-2,.,TGTGCCAGCAGCCCGACTGAGCGCTATGGCTACACCTTC,CASSPTERYGYTF
TRBV6-6,16,.,TRBJ2-3,TRBD2,TGTGCCAGCAGTTCTGGACTAGCGGAGGGGGGGAATACGCAGTATTTT,CASSSGLAEGGNTQYF
TRBV2,18,medium-sized,TRBJ2-7,TRBD2,TGTGCCAGCAGTGTGGGACTAGCGGGAGGCCCGAGCTCCTACGAGCAGTACTTC,CASSVGLAGGPSSYEQYF
TRBV7-2,14,.,TRBJ2-7,.,TGTGCCAGCAGCTTGAAGGGGAGCTCCTACGAGCAGTACTTC,CASSLKGSSYEQYF